The sequence of this T cell receptor (beta chain) was determined in a study of T cells in Graves' hyperthyroidism and ophthalmopathy. Study overall: Initial diagnosis, before any treatment, was when peripheral blood was collected. Regarding the study as a whole: Model-based prediction identified ophthalmopathy a median 6.5 months prior to its onset. Most thyroid clonotypes expanded above 0.001 were also detected in blood.

This clonotype showed up many times. Antigen specificity is unknown. This CDR3 comprises 15 residues. The germline CDR1 and CDR2 sequences are GTSNPN and SVGIG (reference sequence). The V and J ends lost 0 bases and 4 bases respectively, with 12 bases between them. Every diagnosis used clinical symptoms, serum thyroxine and TRAb, thyroid ultrasound and orbital computed tomography. The CDR3 regions of TCR beta were amplified from RNA transcripts. Researchers ran a first-round RT-PCR on the TCR CDR3 using the HTBI primer set. TCRdb itself ran the multiplex PCR reads through MiXCR, one entry per CDR3 protein. This repertoire shows around 350,000 distinct CDR3 sequences, 13% to 15% found once; its top ten account for roughly 20%.

Sequencing was carried out using blood. V and J are TRBV30 and TRBJ1-4, with D possibly matching TRBD1 (6 bases). The sequence came from a woman aged 55 to 70 with Graves' ophthalmopathy. CDR3 coding DNA: TGTGCCTGGAGTGTACGTAGGGGGATTAATGAAAAACTGTTTTTT. It encodes CAWSVRRGINEKLFF.